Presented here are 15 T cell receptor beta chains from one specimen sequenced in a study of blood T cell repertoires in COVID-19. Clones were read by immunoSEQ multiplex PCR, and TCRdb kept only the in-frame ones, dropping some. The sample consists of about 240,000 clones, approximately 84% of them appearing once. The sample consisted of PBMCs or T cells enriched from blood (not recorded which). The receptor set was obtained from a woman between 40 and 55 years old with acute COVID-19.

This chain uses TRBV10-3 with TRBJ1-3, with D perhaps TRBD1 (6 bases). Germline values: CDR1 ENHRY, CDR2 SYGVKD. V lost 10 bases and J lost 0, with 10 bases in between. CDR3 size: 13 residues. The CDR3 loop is CATKDSSGNTIYF. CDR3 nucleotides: TGTGCCACAAAGGACAGCTCTGGAAACACCATATATTTT.

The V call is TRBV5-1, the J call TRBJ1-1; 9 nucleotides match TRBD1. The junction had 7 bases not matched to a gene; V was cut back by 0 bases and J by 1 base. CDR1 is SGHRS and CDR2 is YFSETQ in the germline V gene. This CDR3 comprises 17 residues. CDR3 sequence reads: CASSLVQGAAANTEAFF. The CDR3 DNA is TGCGCCAGCAGCTTGGTACAGGGGGCGGCGGCGAACACTGAAGCTTTCTTT. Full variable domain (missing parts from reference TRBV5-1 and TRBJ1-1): KAGVTQTPRYLIKTRGQQVTLSCSPISGHRSVSWYQQTPGQGLQFLFEYFSETQRNKGNFPGRFSGRQFSNSRSEMNVSTLELGDSALYLCASSLVQGAAANTEAFFGQGTRLTVV.

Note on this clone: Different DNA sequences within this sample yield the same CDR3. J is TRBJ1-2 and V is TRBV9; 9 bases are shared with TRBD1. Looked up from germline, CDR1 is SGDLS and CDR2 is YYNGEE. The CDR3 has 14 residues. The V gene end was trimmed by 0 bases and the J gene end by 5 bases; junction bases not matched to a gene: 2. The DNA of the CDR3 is TGTGCCAGCAGCGTAGGACAGGGGGGTTATGGCTACACCTTC. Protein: CASSVGQGGYGYTF.

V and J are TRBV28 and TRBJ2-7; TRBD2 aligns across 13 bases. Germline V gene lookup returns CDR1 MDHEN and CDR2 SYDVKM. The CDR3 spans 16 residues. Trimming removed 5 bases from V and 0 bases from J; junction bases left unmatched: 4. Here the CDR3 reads CASSTSGRAPSYEQYF. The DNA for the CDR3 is TGTGCCAGCAGTACTAGCGGGAGGGCCCCCTCCTACGAGCAGTACTTC.

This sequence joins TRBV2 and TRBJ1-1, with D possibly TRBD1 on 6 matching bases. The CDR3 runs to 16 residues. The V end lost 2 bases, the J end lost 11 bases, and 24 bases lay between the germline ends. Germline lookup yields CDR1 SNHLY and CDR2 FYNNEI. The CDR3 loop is CASSESWGRGYERAFF. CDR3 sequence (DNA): TGTGCCAGCAGTGAATCTTGGGGCAGGGGCTACGAACGGGCTTTCTTT.

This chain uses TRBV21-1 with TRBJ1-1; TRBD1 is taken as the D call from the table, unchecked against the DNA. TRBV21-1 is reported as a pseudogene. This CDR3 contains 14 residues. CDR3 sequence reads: CASSKDPGNTEAFF. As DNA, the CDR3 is TGTGCCAGCAGCAAAGATCCAGGGAACACTGAAGCTTTCTTT.

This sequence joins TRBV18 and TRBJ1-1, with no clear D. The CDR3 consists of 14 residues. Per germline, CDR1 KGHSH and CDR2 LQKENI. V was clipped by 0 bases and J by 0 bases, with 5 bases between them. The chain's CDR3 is CASSPPSLNTEAFF. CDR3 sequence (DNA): TGTGCCAGCTCACCACCTAGTTTGAACACTGAAGCTTTCTTT.

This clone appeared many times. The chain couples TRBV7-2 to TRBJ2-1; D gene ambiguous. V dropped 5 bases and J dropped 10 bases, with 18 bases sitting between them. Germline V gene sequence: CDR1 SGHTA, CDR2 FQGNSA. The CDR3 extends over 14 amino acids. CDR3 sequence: CASSPPVIGWEQFF. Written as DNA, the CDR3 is TGTGCCAGCAGCCCCCCCGTGATCGGTTGGGAGCAGTTCTTC. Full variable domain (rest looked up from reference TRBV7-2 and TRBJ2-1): GAGVSQSPSNKVTEKGKDVELRCDPISGHTALYWYRQSLGQGLEFLIYFQGNSAPDKSGLPSDRFSAERTGGSVSTLTIQRTQQEDSAVYLCASSPPVIGWEQFFGPGTRLTVL.

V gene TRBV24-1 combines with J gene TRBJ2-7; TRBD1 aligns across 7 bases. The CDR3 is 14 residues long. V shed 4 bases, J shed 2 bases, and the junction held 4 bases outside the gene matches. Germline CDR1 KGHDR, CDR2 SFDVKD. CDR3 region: CATSDRDRPYEQYF. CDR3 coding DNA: TGTGCCACCAGTGACCGGGACAGACCCTACGAGCAGTACTTC.

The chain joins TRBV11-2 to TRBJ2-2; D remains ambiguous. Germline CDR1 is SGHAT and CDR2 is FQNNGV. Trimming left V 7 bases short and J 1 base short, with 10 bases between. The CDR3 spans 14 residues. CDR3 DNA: TGTGCCAGCATCGATCGGTTGAACACCGGGGAGCTGTTTTTT. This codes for CASIDRLNTGELFF.

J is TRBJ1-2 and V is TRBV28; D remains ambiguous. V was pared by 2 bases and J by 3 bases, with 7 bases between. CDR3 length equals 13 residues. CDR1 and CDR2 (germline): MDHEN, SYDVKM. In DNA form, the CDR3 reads TGTGCCAGCAGTTTACGAATAGACTATGGCTACACCTTC. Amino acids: CASSLRIDYGYTF.

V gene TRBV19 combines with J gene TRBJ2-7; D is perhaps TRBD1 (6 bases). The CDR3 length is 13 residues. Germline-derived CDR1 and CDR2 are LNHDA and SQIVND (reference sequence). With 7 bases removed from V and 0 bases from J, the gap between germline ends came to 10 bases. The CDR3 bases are TGTGCCAGTACACAGGGAGACTCCTACGAGCAGTACTTC. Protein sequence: CASTQGDSYEQYF.

The CDR3 region has the DNA TGTGCCAGCTCACCTCCTTCCCTGAGGGGGAACCCTGGCTACACCTTC. It is translated as CASSPPSLRGNPGYTF. V and J are TRBV18 and TRBJ1-2; tentatively, D is TRBD1 (6 bases). Germline assignment: CDR1 KGHSH and CDR2 LQKENI. The length of the CDR3 is 16 residues. V gave up 3 bases and J gave up 7 bases, with 21 bases separating them.

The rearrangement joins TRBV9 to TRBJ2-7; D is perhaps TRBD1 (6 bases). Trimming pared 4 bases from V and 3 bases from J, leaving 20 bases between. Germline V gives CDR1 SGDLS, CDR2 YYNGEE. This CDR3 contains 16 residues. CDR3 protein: CASSPPGVSSFYEQYF. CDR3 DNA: TGTGCCAGCAGCCCTCCAGGGGTTTCATCCTTCTACGAGCAGTACTTC. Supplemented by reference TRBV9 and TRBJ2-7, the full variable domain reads DSGVTQTPKHLITATGQRVTLRCSPRSGDLSVYWYQQSLDQGLQFLIQYYNGEERAKGNILERFSAQQFPDLHSELNLSSLELGDSALYFCASSPPGVSSFYEQYFGPGTRLTVT.

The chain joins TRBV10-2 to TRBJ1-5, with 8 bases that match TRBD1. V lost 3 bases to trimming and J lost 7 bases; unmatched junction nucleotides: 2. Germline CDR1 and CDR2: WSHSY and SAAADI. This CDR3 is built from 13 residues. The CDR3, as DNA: TGCGCCAGCAGTGACTACAGGGGGCAGCCCCAGCATTTT. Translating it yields CASSDYRGQPQHF.